These T cell receptor beta chains were read from a single sample in a study of cytomegalovirus exposure and HLA in healthy donors. TCRdb's copy holds only in-frame clones and misses some; the assay was immunoSEQ multiplex PCR. Of around 130,000 clones listed, over 80% are singletons. Sequencing used PBMCs. The receptor source for this set is a boy younger than 18 in good health and CMV-seronegative. The CDR3 runs from the conserved cysteine through the conserved F or W. Each record gives: V gene, D gene, clone size, J gene, CDR3 protein, CDR3 DNA. D genes are given only for firm matches. Rows may omit the clone size; those that give it use once, few, many or a size class.

>TRBV15|-|-|TRBJ2-1
CATSRAGGNDNEQFF
TGTGCCACCAGCAGAGCGGGCGGGAACGACAATGAGCAGTTCTTC
>TRBV9|TRBD2|-|TRBJ2-7
CASSVGLAASYEQYF
TGTGCCAGCAGCGTAGGACTAGCGGCATCCTACGAGCAGTACTTC
>TRBV5-1|TRBD1|-|TRBJ1-2
CASRASVTGDGYTF
TGCGCCAGCAGAGCCTCAGTGACAGGGGATGGCTACACCTTC
>TRBV10-2|-|-|TRBJ2-1
CASSESSGEQFF
TGCGCCAGCAGTGAGTCCAGCGGGGAGCAGTTCTTC
>TRBV25-1|TRBD2|-|TRBJ2-5
CASSDVGGYQETQYF
TGTGCCAGCTCTGATGTCGGGGGGTACCAAGAGACCCAGTACTTC
>TRBV5-1|-|-|TRBJ1-2
CASSLGAGYGYTF
TGCGCCAGCAGCTTGGGAGCAGGCTATGGCTACACCTTC
>TRBV7-9|-|-|TRBJ2-3
CASSPSGLDTQYF
TGTGCCAGCAGCCCCTCGGGGTTAGATACGCAGTATTTT
>TRBV6-6|-|-|TRBJ2-3
CASSLPSTADTQYF
TGTGCCAGCAGTCTCCCCTCCACGGCAGATACGCAGTATTTT
>TRBV5-4|-|-|TRBJ2-1
CASSPERRAYNEQFF
TGTGCCAGCAGCCCGGAGAGGAGGGCCTACAATGAGCAGTTCTTC
>TRBV11-3|-|-|TRBJ1-2
CASSYYAGNGYTF
TGTGCCAGCAGCTACTATGCGGGGAATGGCTACACCTTC
>TRBV9|-|-|TRBJ1-1
CASSVDEGENTEAFF
TGTGCCAGCAGCGTAGACGAGGGCGAGAACACTGAAGCTTTCTTT
>TRBV4-3|TRBD1|-|TRBJ1-4
CASSRGFRQGTNEKLFF
TGCGCCAGCAGCCGCGGTTTCCGACAGGGTACTAATGAAAAACTGTTTTTT
>TRBV30|TRBD2|-|TRBJ2-5
CAWTGGEETQYF
TGTGCCTGGACGGGGGGGGAAGAGACCCAGTACTTC
>TRBV6-1|-|few|TRBJ1-1
CASSQNYNTEAFF
TGTGCCAGCAGCCAGAATTACAACACTGAAGCTTTCTTT
>TRBV6-4|TRBD2|-|TRBJ2-3
CASRTAGGGSDTQYF
TGTGCCAGCAGAACCGCGGGAGGTGGGTCGGATACGCAGTATTTT
>TRBV7-9|TRBD2|-|TRBJ2-7
CASSTLAHEQYF
TGTGCCAGCAGCACACTAGCGCACGAGCAGTACTTC
>TRBV11-3|-|-|TRBJ2-5
CASSNRTEQETQYF
TGTGCCAGCAGCAATAGGACAGAACAAGAGACCCAGTACTTC
>TRBV28|TRBD2|-|TRBJ2-1
CASSFSSKGAGGSNEQFF
TGTGCCAGCAGTTTCTCCTCGAAGGGAGCGGGAGGAAGCAATGAGCAGTTCTTC
>TRBV29-1|-|-|TRBJ1-2
CSVGTEANYGYTF
TGCAGCGTTGGGACAGAGGCTAACTATGGCTACACCTTC
>TRBV5-1|TRBD2|-|TRBJ2-7
CASSTTSGHTYEQYF
TGCGCCAGCAGCACGACTAGCGGCCATACCTACGAGCAGTACTTC
>TRBV30|-|-|TRBJ2-5
CACTDVETQYF
TGTGCCTGCACAGATGTGGAGACCCAGTACTTC
>TRBV4-2|TRBD1|few|TRBJ1-1
CASSQEGAVNTEAFF
TGTGCCAGCAGCCAGGAGGGGGCGGTGAACACTGAAGCTTTCTTT
>TRBV28|TRBD2|-|TRBJ2-7
CASSLLAGYSYEQYF
TGTGCCAGCAGTTTACTAGCGGGTTACTCCTACGAGCAGTACTTC
>TRBV7-2|TRBD2|few|TRBJ2-7
CASSLVVSGSWYF
TGTGCCAGCAGCTTAGTGGTTAGCGGGAGTTGGTACTTC
>TRBV7-9|TRBD2|-|TRBJ2-5
CASSFTSGSETQYF
TGTGCCAGCAGCTTCACTAGCGGGAGTGAGACCCAGTACTTC
>TRBV6-1|-|-|TRBJ1-2
CASSEDGNYGYTF
TGTGCCAGCAGTGAAGACGGTAACTATGGCTACACCTTC
>TRBV2|TRBD1|-|TRBJ1-5
CASSETGAHNQPQHF
TGTGCCAGCAGTGAGACAGGGGCTCACAATCAGCCCCAGCATTTT
>TRBV10-3|-|-|TRBJ1-3
CAISKDSFSGNTIYF
TGTGCCATCAGCAAGGACAGTTTCTCTGGAAACACCATATATTTT
>TRBV19|-|-|TRBJ2-7
CTSSITGGLAWYF
TGTACCAGTAGTATTACGGGCGGTCTAGCGTGGTACTTC
>TRBV6-5|-|-|TRBJ1-4
CASSYSPGEKLFF
TGTGCCAGCAGTTACTCGCCGGGTGAAAAACTGTTTTTT
>TRBV9|-|once|TRBJ2-2
CASSALLANTGELFF
TGTGCCAGCAGCGCGCTCTTGGCCAACACCGGGGAGCTGTTTTTT
>TRBV19|TRBD1|-|TRBJ1-1
CASKGTDYMNTEAFF
TGTGCCAGTAAGGGGACAGATTACATGAACACTGAAGCTTTCTTT
>TRBV10-3|-|-|TRBJ2-2
CAISVGVTRTGELFF
TGTGCCATCAGTGTAGGGGTGACCCGCACCGGGGAGCTGTTTTTT
>TRBV5-1|-|-|TRBJ2-7
CASSLVERSLYEQYF
TGCGCCAGCAGCTTGGTGGAACGGAGCCTATACGAGCAGTACTTC
>TRBV6-1|TRBD1|-|TRBJ1-5
CASSELPGQGRQPQHF
TGTGCCAGCAGTGAACTTCCGGGACAGGGTAGGCAGCCCCAGCATTTT
>TRBV5-1|TRBD2|-|TRBJ2-7
CASSLASGRYEQYF
TGCGCCAGCAGCTTGGCTAGCGGGAGGTACGAGCAGTACTTC
>TRBV28|TRBD1|-|TRBJ2-7
CASSGPGQGPPSEQYF
TGTGCCAGCAGTGGACCGGGACAGGGGCCTCCGTCCGAGCAGTACTTC
>TRBV5-6|-|-|TRBJ1-5
CASSLRGGYNQPQHF
TGTGCCAGCAGCTTGAGGGGGGGATACAATCAGCCCCAGCATTTT
>TRBV5-4|-|-|TRBJ1-1
CASRPETWNTEAFF
TGTGCCAGCAGGCCAGAGACTTGGAACACTGAAGCTTTCTTT
>TRBV5-1|TRBD1|few|TRBJ1-2
CASSSQGAGYGYTF
TGCGCCAGCAGCTCACAGGGGGCAGGCTATGGCTACACCTTC